This T cell receptor beta chain derives from a study of control samples from healthy donors and cancer patients. The data were produced by immunoSEQ multiplex PCR, yet TCRdb's version contains in-frame clones alone and is incomplete. The table shows 150,000 or so clones, with roughly 94% occurring only once. The CDR3 contains 11 residues. Germline-derived CDR1 and CDR2 are SQVTM and ANQGSEA. Trimming removed 3 bases at V and 6 bases at J, with 6 bases between. The rearrangement links TRBV29-1 to TRBJ2-1; D uncertain. This TCR was recovered from a man between 60 and 75 years old with colorectal cancer. The specimen sequenced was PBMCs. CDR3 coding DNA: TGCAGCGTTGATCGTACCAATGAGCAGTTCTTC. As protein: CSVDRTNEQFF.